Sequencing of this T cell receptor (beta chain) was carried out in a study of blood T cell dynamics during melanoma immunotherapy. About the study: Patients with metastatic melanoma got pembrolizumab or nivolumab-ipilimumab as first-line care.

The germline gives CDR1 SEHNR, CDR2 FQNEAQ (reference sequence). The CDR3 contains 11 residues. Each bulk PBMC sample had approximately 400 ng DNA loaded. Here immunoSEQ multiplex PCR was the method, and the copy in TCRdb shows in-frame clones only, minus some. Here the sample spans around 5,000 clones, around 81% being singletons. Time point defined: week 3, after first cycle of checkpoint inhibitor. Blood was drawn before treatment and at week 3 after checkpoint blockade. This clonotype was sampled from a human donor with melanoma. V usage is TRBV7-9 and J usage is TRBJ2-1, with a tentative D call TRBD2 (5 bases). The input for sequencing was blood, taken from a patient treated with checkpoint blockade. The CDR3 nucleotides read TGTGTCGTTGGAGGAAGGGATGAGCAGTTCTTC. Its protein is CVVGGRDEQFF.